In its sample, the clone carrying this T cell receptor beta chain is medium-sized. Antigen specificity is unknown. CD25-based Treg depletion was applied to purified naive CD4+ T cells. Study-wide findings and caveats: Greatest tumor Treg TCR overlap was with tumor naive CD4+ cells. Under 2.1% of tumor Treg sequences matched blood Tregs or memory cells.

CDR3 length: 14 residues. V was clipped by 2 bases and J by 7 bases, with 14 bases between them. Amplification of TRBV12-4/TRBJ1-2 clonotypes used adaptor-ligated barcode primers. TCRdb reanalysed the multiplex PCR reads using MiXCR and keeps one entry per CDR3 protein. The sample lists some 1,500 distinct CDR3 sequences; around 4.5% were seen once. The origin of this receptor is a female donor with breast cancer. The sample was naive CD4+ T cells sorted from blood. Indicated subset: naive CD4+ T cells, CD4+CD45RA+CD25-. This chain connects TRBV12-3 or TRBV12-4 to TRBJ1-2; D is undetermined. The CDR3 spells CASSLIGIRRGYTF. CDR3 DNA: TGTGCCAGCAGTTTAATTGGGATCCGCCGTGGCTACACCTTC.